Listed below are T cell receptor beta chains from one sample, sequenced in a study of blood T cell repertoires in COVID-19. Sequencing used immunoSEQ multiplex PCR; TCRdb keeps in-frame clones, though not all of them. The top ten clones hold around 8% of a sample with about 190,000 clones, roughly 80% of them seen once. The sequencing input was peripheral blood. The receptors derive from an older woman with COVID-19, enrolled during active disease. Both conserved end residues are part of each CDR3. D genes are given only for firm matches. Expanded clones are given a class, and other clones once, few, many or no size at all.

TRBJ2-7 | NA | TRBV19 | NA | CASSIDSGMSSYEQYF | TGTGCCAGTAGTATAGATTCCGGGATGAGCTCCTACGAGCAGTACTTC
TRBJ2-5 | NA | TRBV10-3 | TRBD2 | CAISGSMREGLETQYF | TGTGCCATCAGTGGTTCGATGCGGGAGGGCCTGGAGACCCAGTACTTC
TRBJ2-5 | NA | TRBV7-2 | NA | CASSTTETQYF | TGTGCCAGCAGCACAACCGAGACCCAGTACTTC
TRBJ1-1 | NA | TRBV11-2 | NA | CASSAGALLHAFF | TGTGCCAGCAGCGCGGGGGCCCTTCTTCACGCTTTCTTT
TRBJ2-3 | NA | TRBV30 | NA | CAWAWPGSQKTDTQYF | TGTGCCTGGGCGTGGCCAGGGTCCCAGAAGACAGATACGCAGTATTTT
TRBJ1-2 | NA | TRBV11-2 | NA | CASSTRGTLEDYGYTF | TGTGCCAGCAGCACACGGGGGACCCTAGAGGACTATGGCTACACCTTC
TRBJ2-1 | NA | TRBV4-1 | TRBD2 | CASSRLGGGGYNEQFF | TGCGCCAGCAGCCGGCTGGGCGGGGGTGGGTACAATGAGCAGTTCTTC
TRBJ1-2 | few | TRBV6-5 | NA | CASSPKTANYGYTF | TGTGCCAGCAGTCCCAAAACAGCCAACTATGGCTACACCTTC
TRBJ2-3 | NA | TRBV2 | TRBD1 | CASKQGVSGDTQYF | TGTGCCAGCAAGCAGGGGGTGTCAGGAGATACGCAGTATTTT
TRBJ1-2 | few | TRBV25-1 | NA | CASSRAGYGYTF | TGTGCCAGCTCTCGGGCGGGCTATGGCTACACCTTC
TRBJ1-4 | NA | TRBV6-4 | NA | CASSGRVGADGTNEKLFF | TGTGCCAGCAGTGGGCGTGTAGGGGCCGACGGAACTAATGAAAAACTGTTTTTT
TRBJ2-1 | NA | TRBV7-2 | TRBD2 | CASSSSSGGYNEQFF | TGTGCCAGCAGCTCCTCTAGCGGGGGGTACAATGAGCAGTTCTTC
TRBJ2-7 | NA | TRBV28 | NA | CASSGGGALSYEQYF | TGTGCCAGCAGTGGGGGGGGCGCCCTCTCCTACGAGCAGTACTTC
TRBJ1-3 | NA | TRBV6-5 | NA | CASHRASGNTIYF | TGTGCCAGCCACAGGGCCTCTGGAAACACCATATATTTT
TRBJ2-2 | once | TRBV5-1 | TRBD1 | CASSLAGQANTGELFF | TGCGCCAGCAGCTTGGCGGGACAGGCGAACACCGGGGAGCTGTTTTTT
TRBJ2-5 | few | TRBV5-4 | NA | CASSQDRTSQETQYF | TGTGCCAGCAGCCAAGATAGAACGTCTCAAGAGACCCAGTACTTC
TRBJ1-6 | NA | TRBV15 | NA | CATSRLPPGLDNSPLHF | TGTGCCACCAGCAGACTACCTCCGGGATTAGATAATTCACCCCTCCACTTT
TRBJ2-7 | NA | TRBV29-1 | NA | CSVEVNSYEQYF | TGCAGCGTTGAAGTTAATTCCTACGAGCAGTACTTC
TRBJ2-2 | NA | TRBV4-1 | NA | CASSQGSRSMTGELFF | TGCGCCAGCAGCCAAGGCTCCAGGTCTATGACCGGGGAGCTGTTTTTT
TRBJ1-1 | few | TRBV7-6 | TRBD1 | CASSKQGLDTEAFF | TGTGCCAGCAGCAAACAGGGGTTGGACACTGAAGCTTTCTTT
TRBJ2-5 | NA | TRBV5-1 | TRBD2 | CASRVGLAGVETQYF | TGCGCCAGCAGGGTGGGACTAGCGGGAGTGGAGACCCAGTACTTC
TRBJ2-7 | NA | TRBV7-8 | NA | CASSLDPRYEQYF | TGTGCCAGCAGCTTAGACCCGCGCTACGAGCAGTACTTC
TRBJ1-1 | few | TRBV7-2 | TRBD1 | CASSPGQGSEAEAFF | TGTGCCAGCAGCCCTGGACAGGGAAGTGAGGCTGAAGCTTTCTTT
TRBJ1-1 | NA | TRBV2 | NA | CASSEEFTGEAFF | TGTGCCAGCAGTGAAGAGTTTACGGGTGAAGCTTTCTTT
TRBJ1-1 | NA | TRBV6-5 | NA | CASSPPARGEAFF | TGTGCCAGCAGCCCCCCCGCCCGAGGTGAAGCTTTCTTT
TRBJ1-1 | NA | TRBV5-5 | NA | CASSLALDGGKIKAEAFF | TGTGCCAGCAGCTTGGCCTTGGACGGGGGGAAAATTAAGGCTGAAGCTTTCTTT
TRBJ2-1 | NA | TRBV5-1 | TRBD2 | CASSFSQGLAGARNNEQFF | TGCGCCAGCAGCTTTTCTCAGGGACTAGCGGGAGCCCGAAACAATGAGCAGTTCTTC
TRBJ2-1 | NA | TRBV5-1 | TRBD2 | CASKDSGNEQFF | TGCGCCAGCAAGGATAGCGGGAATGAGCAGTTCTTC
TRBJ2-7 | NA | TRBV7-9 | NA | CASSLAGVSREQYF | TGTGCCAGCAGCTTAGCGGGAGTATCAAGGGAGCAGTACTTC
TRBJ2-7 | NA | TRBV5-1 | TRBD2 | CASSLNSAGDNEQYF | TGCGCCAGCAGCTTGAACTCGGCGGGAGACAACGAGCAGTACTTC
TRBJ1-2 | NA | TRBV28 | NA | CASSIGVAGYGYTF | TGTGCCAGCAGTATTGGGGTCGCGGGCTATGGCTACACCTTC
TRBJ1-2 | NA | TRBV6-2/TRBV6-3 | TRBD1 | CASSYPGTANTNYGYTF | TGTGCCAGCAGTTACCCCGGGACAGCGAATACTAACTATGGCTACACCTTC
TRBJ2-1 | NA | TRBV30 | TRBD2 | CAWSVRSRGEIAGVGDEQFF | TGTGCCTGGAGTGTACGATCCAGGGGGGAAATAGCGGGAGTAGGCGATGAGCAGTTCTTC
TRBJ2-1 | NA | TRBV5-4 | TRBD2 | CASSLGTSGRPKSNEQFF | TGTGCCAGCAGCTTAGGGACTAGCGGGAGGCCCAAGAGCAATGAGCAGTTCTTC
TRBJ2-7 | NA | TRBV10-3 | TRBD1 | CAISPGQGIRYEQYF | TGTGCCATCAGTCCGGGACAGGGGATCAGATACGAGCAGTACTTC
TRBJ2-1 | NA | TRBV28 | NA | CASSFGGANYNEQFF | TGTGCCAGCAGTTTTGGCGGGGCCAATTACAATGAGCAGTTCTTC
TRBJ1-1 | NA | TRBV11-2 | NA | CASRLQGRAFF | TGTGCCAGCAGACTTCAGGGTAGGGCTTTCTTT
TRBJ1-4 | NA | TRBV7-8 | NA | CASSSAGATNEKLFF | TGTGCCAGCAGCTCCGCAGGGGCGACTAATGAAAAACTGTTTTTT
TRBJ2-2 | once | TRBV9 | NA | CASSVDGRLAGELFF | TGTGCCAGCAGCGTAGACGGGAGACTGGCCGGGGAGCTGTTTTTT
TRBJ2-1 | NA | TRBV7-8 | TRBD2 | CASSPEGEGQFF | TGTGCCAGCAGCCCCGAAGGGGAGGGGCAGTTCTTC
TRBJ2-3 | few | TRBV18 | NA | CASSSSTDTQYF | TGTGCCAGCTCATCGAGCACAGATACGCAGTATTTT
TRBJ1-6 | NA | TRBV6-6 | TRBD1 | CASRDRGNSPLHF | TGTGCCAGCAGGGACAGGGGTAATTCACCCCTCCACTTT
TRBJ2-5 | NA | TRBV11-3 | TRBD1 | CASSRSQGAQETQYF | TGTGCCAGCAGTCGGTCCCAGGGGGCCCAAGAGACCCAGTACTTC
TRBJ2-3 | NA | TRBV2 | NA | CASTFTDTQYF | TGTGCCAGCACGTTTACAGATACGCAGTATTTT
TRBJ2-1 | NA | TRBV11-2 | TRBD1 | CASSLDHRGFYNEQFF | TGTGCCAGCAGCTTAGATCACAGGGGATTCTACAATGAGCAGTTCTTC
TRBJ2-7 | NA | TRBV29-1 | TRBD1 | CSVGVTGSNYEQYF | TGCAGCGTTGGTGTGACAGGGTCAAACTACGAGCAGTACTTC
TRBJ2-3 | NA | TRBV6-1 | NA | CASSEVRGDTQYF | TGTGCCAGCAGTGAAGTCCGGGGAGATACGCAGTATTTT
TRBJ2-1 | NA | TRBV9 | NA | CASSVAALNEQFF | TGTGCCAGCAGCGTAGCCGCCCTAAATGAGCAGTTCTTC
TRBJ1-2 | few | TRBV3-1/TRBV3-2 | NA | CASSRTPTPYGYTF | TGTGCCAGCAGCCGCACACCGACTCCCTATGGCTACACCTTC
TRBJ1-1 | few | TRBV5-6 | NA | CASSWSLMNTEAFF | TGTGCCAGCAGTTGGTCTCTAATGAACACTGAAGCTTTCTTT
TRBJ2-5 | NA | TRBV6-6 | TRBD1 | CASSYGDRGYQETQYF | TGTGCCAGCAGTTACGGGGACAGGGGTTACCAAGAGACCCAGTACTTC
TRBJ2-5 | NA | TRBV9 | TRBD2 | CASSGASGRAAETQYF | TGTGCCAGCAGCGGGGCTAGCGGGAGGGCCGCCGAGACCCAGTACTTC
TRBJ1-1 | NA | TRBV9 | NA | CASSVSPYTEAFF | TGTGCCAGCAGCGTTTCCCCTTACACTGAAGCTTTCTTT
TRBJ2-3 | NA | TRBV10-3 | TRBD1 | CAISETPRGPSTDTQYF | TGTGCCATCAGTGAGACCCCTAGGGGGCCCAGCACAGATACGCAGTATTTT
TRBJ1-5 | few | TRBV4-3 | NA | CASSQDRGQPQHF | TGCGCCAGCAGCCAAGATCGGGGTCAGCCCCAGCATTTT
TRBJ2-7 | few | TRBV9 | NA | CASSVGTDSVEQYF | TGTGCCAGCAGCGTAGGGACAGACTCAGTAGAGCAGTACTTC
TRBJ1-4 | NA | TRBV4-1 | TRBD1 | CASSQDHRGMATNEKLFF | TGCGCCAGCAGCCAGGACCACAGGGGGATGGCCACTAATGAAAAACTGTTTTTT